Shown below are 2 T cell receptor beta chains from a single sample sequenced in a study of yellow fever vaccine responses in identical twins. TCRdb fed the RT-PCR reads into MiXCR, producing one record per CDR3 protein. The data hold about 790 distinct CDR3 sequences, with 65% to 90% observed a single time. The input for sequencing was T cells from blood (PBMCs), unsorted or a sorted subset (not recorded which), taken before or after yellow fever vaccination (not recorded which). The receptor source for this set is a female donor who received the yellow fever vaccine.

The chain links TRBV10-1 to TRBJ1-3, with D possibly matching TRBD1 (5 bases). There are 17 residues in the CDR3. Germline values: CDR1 WNHNN, CDR2 SYGVQD (reference sequence). V gave up 7 bases and J gave up 7 bases, with 26 bases separating them. The CDR3, as DNA: TGCGCCAGCAACCATGAGCGTCAACAGCCGGGGGGGAACACCATATATTTT. Its translation is CASNHERQQPGGNTIYF.

The J gene is TRBJ1-2, the V gene TRBV30; TRBD1 is a possible D gene (6 bases). Per germline, CDR1 GTSNPN and CDR2 SVGIG (reference sequence). Trimming stripped 2 bases from V and 4 bases from J, with 14 bases between. There are 14 residues in the CDR3. DNA for the CDR3: TGTGCCTGGAGTAACTACCGGACAGCCTATGGCTACACCTTC. It codes for CAWSNYRTAYGYTF.